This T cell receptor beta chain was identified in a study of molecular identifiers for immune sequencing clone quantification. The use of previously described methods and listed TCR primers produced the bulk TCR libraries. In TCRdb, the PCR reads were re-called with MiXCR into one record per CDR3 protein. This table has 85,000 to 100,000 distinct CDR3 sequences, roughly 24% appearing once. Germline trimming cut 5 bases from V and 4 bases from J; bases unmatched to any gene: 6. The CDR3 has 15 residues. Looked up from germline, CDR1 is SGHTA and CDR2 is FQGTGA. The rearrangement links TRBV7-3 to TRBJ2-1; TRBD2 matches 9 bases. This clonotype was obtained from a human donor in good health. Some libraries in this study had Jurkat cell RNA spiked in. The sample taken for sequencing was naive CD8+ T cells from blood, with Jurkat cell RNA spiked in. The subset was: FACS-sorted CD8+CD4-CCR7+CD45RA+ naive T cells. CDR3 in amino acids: CASSPELAGYNEQFF. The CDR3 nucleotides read TGTGCCAGCAGCCCGGAACTAGCGGGTTACAATGAGCAGTTCTTC.